This T cell receptor (beta chain) was retrieved from a study of T cells in tuberculosis. Germline V gene data show CDR1 as MNHEY and CDR2 as SMNVEV (reference sequence). V gave up 1 base and J gave up 0 bases, with 5 bases separating them. CDR3 length: 14 residues. Sorting used thawed, overnight-rested PBMC stained with anti-CD3, a viability dye and GMM-loaded CD1B tetramer. C32 glucose monomycolate from Rhodococcus equi was loaded onto the CD1B tetramers. Tetramer-sorted PBMC had been CD14 monocyte-depleted before freezing. Sequencing of TCR-alpha and TCR-beta chains was unpaired. Some clones are missing from TCRdb's copy, which holds only in-frame ones; the method was immunoSEQ multiplex PCR. The table records 55,000 to 60,000 clones, approximately 86% of them present only once.

The source is an adult woman with latent tuberculosis. V gene TRBV27 combines with J gene TRBJ2-3; no reliable D call. The sample was CD1b-GMM tetramer-negative cells sorted from PBMCs. CDR3 loop: CASSLLGSTDTQYF. The DNA of the CDR3 is TGTGCCAGCAGTTTATTGGGCAGCACAGATACGCAGTATTTT.